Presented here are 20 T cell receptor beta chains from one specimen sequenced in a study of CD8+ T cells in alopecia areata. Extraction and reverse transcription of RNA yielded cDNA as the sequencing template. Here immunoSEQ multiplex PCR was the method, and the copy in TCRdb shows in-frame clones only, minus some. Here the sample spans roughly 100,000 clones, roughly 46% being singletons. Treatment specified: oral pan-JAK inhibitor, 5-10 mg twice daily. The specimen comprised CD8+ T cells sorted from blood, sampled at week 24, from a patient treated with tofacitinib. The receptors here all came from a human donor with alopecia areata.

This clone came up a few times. The CDR3 sequence is CASSYSTGEQFF. The CDR3, as DNA: TGTGCCAGCAGTTACTCGACTGGGGAGCAGTTCTTC. V is TRBV6-5 and J is TRBJ2-1, with unresolved D. The CDR3 length is 12 residues. Per germline, CDR1 MNHEY and CDR2 SVGAGI. V was clipped by 0 bases and J by 10 bases, with 7 bases between them.

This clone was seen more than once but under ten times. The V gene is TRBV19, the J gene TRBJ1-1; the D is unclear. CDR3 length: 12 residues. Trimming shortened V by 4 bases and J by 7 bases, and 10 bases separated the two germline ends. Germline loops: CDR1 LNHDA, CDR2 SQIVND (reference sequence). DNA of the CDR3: TGTGCCAGTAGTAAGGGAAACGTTGAAGCTTTCTTT. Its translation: CASSKGNVEAFF.

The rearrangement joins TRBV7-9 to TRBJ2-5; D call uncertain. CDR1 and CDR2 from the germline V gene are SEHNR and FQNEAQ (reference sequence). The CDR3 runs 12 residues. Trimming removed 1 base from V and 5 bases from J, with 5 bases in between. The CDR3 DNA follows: TGTGCCAGCAGCTTAGGGCGGGAGACCCAGTACTTC. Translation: CASSLGRETQYF.

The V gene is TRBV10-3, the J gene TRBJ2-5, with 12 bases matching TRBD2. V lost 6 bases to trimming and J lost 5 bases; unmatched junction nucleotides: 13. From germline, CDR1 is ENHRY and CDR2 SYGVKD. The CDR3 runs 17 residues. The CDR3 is CAISRLAGDRIEETQYF. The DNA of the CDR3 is TGTGCCATCAGCAGACTAGCGGGAGATCGGATTGAGGAGACCCAGTACTTC.

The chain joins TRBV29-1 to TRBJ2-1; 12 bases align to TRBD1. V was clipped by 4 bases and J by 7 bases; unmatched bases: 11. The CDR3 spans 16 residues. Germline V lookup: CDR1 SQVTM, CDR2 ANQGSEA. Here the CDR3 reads CSVVDPGQGAPNEQFF. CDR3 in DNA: TGCAGCGTTGTGGATCCGGGACAGGGGGCGCCGAATGAGCAGTTCTTC.

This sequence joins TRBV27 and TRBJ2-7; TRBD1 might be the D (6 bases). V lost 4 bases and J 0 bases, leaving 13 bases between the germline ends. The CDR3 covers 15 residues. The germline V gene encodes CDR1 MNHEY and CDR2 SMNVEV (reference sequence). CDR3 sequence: CASSYPGQTSYEQYF. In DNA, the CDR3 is TGTGCCAGCAGTTACCCCGGACAGACCTCCTACGAGCAGTACTTC.

The DNA for the CDR3 is TGTGCCTGGAGACTTGGGGAGCTGTTTTTT. Protein product: CAWRLGELFF. V usage is TRBV30 and J usage is TRBJ2-2; D remains ambiguous. This CDR3 spans 10 amino acids. Trimming removed 3 bases from V and 8 bases from J, with 4 bases in between. Germline V gene data show CDR1 as GTSNPN and CDR2 as SVGIG (reference sequence).

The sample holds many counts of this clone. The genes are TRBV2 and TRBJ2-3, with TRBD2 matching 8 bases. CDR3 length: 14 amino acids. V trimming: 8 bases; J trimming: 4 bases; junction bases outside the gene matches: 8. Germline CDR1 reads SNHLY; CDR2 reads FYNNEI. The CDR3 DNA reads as TGTGCCAGCCTGAGCGGGAGTTTGTCAGATACGCAGTATTTT. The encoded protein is CASLSGSLSDTQYF.

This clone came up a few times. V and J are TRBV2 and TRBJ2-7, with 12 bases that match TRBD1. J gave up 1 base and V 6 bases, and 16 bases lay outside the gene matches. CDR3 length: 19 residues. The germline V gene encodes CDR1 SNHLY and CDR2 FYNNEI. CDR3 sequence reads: CASSTSVPGQGARSYEQYF. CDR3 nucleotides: TGTGCCAGCAGCACATCCGTCCCGGGACAGGGGGCGAGGTCCTACGAGCAGTACTTC.

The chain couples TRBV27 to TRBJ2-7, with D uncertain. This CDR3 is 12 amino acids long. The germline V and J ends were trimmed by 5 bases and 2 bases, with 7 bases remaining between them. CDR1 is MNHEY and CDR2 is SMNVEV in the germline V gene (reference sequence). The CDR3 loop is CASSPTAYEQYF. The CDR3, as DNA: TGTGCCAGCAGTCCGACGGCCTACGAGCAGTACTTC.

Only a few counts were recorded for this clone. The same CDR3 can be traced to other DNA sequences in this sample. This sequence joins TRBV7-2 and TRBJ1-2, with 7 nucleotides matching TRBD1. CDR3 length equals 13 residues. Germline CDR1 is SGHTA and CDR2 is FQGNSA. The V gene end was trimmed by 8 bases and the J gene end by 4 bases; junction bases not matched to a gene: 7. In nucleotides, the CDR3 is TGTGCCAGCTCGCGGGGACAGCTCTATGGCTACACCTTC. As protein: CASSRGQLYGYTF.

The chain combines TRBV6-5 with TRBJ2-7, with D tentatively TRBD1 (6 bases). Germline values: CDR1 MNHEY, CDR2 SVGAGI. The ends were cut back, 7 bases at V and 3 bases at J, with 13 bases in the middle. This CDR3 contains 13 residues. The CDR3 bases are TGTGCCAGCAAGGCAGGGGTAGGCTACGAGCAGTACTTC. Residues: CASKAGVGYEQYF.

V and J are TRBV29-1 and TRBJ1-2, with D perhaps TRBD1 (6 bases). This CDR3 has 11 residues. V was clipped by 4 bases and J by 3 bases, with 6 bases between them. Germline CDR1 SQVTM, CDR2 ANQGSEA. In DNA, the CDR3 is TGCAGCGTTGCAGGGGACTATGGCTACACCTTC. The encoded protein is CSVAGDYGYTF.

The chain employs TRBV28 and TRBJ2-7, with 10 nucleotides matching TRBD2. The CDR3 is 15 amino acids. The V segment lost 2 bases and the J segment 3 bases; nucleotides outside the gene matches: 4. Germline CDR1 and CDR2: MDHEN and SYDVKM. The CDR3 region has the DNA TGTGCCAGCAGTTTAGGGACTAGCGCAATCTACGAGCAGTACTTC. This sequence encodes CASSLGTSAIYEQYF.

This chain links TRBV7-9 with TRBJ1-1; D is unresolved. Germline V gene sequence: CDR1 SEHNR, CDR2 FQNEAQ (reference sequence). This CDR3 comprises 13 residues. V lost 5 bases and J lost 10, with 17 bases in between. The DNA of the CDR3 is TGTGCCAGCAGCCTCTCGGGTCGGTATGGAGCTTTCTTT. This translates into CASSLSGRYGAFF.

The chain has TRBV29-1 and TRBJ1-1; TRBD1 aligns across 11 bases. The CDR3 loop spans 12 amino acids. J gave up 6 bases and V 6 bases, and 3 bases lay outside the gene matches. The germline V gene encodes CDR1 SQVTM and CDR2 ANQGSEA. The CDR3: CSVGQGASEAFF. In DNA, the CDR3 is TGCAGCGTCGGACAGGGGGCATCTGAAGCTTTCTTT.

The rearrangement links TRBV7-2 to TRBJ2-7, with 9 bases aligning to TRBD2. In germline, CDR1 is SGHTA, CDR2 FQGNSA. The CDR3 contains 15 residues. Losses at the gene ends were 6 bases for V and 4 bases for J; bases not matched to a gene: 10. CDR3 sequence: CASREEVSGRYEQYF. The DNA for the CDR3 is TGTGCCAGCAGAGAAGAGGTTAGCGGGAGATACGAGCAGTACTTC.

Here the CDR3 reads CASSAPGGPDNEQFF. The CDR3 nucleotides read TGTGCCAGCAGCGCTCCGGGAGGGCCGGATAATGAGCAGTTCTTC. The chain uses TRBV9 and TRBJ2-1; TRBD2 aligns across 8 bases. The CDR3 loop spans 15 amino acids. Losses at the gene ends were 3 bases for V and 7 bases for J; bases not matched to a gene: 9. CDR1 is SGDLS and CDR2 is YYNGEE in the germline V gene.

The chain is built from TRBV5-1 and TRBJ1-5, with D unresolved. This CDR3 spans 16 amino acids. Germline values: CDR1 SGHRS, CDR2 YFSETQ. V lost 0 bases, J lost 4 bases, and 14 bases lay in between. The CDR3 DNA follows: TGCGCCAGCAGCTTGGATTTCTCCAGGAAGAATCAGCCCCAGCATTTT. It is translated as CASSLDFSRKNQPQHF.

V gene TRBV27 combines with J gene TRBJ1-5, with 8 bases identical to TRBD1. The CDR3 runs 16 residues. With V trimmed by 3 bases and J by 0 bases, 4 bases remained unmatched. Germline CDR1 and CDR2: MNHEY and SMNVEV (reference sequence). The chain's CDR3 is CASSLQGTGSNQPQHF. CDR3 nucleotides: TGTGCCAGCAGTTTGCAGGGGACAGGTAGCAATCAGCCCCAGCATTTT.